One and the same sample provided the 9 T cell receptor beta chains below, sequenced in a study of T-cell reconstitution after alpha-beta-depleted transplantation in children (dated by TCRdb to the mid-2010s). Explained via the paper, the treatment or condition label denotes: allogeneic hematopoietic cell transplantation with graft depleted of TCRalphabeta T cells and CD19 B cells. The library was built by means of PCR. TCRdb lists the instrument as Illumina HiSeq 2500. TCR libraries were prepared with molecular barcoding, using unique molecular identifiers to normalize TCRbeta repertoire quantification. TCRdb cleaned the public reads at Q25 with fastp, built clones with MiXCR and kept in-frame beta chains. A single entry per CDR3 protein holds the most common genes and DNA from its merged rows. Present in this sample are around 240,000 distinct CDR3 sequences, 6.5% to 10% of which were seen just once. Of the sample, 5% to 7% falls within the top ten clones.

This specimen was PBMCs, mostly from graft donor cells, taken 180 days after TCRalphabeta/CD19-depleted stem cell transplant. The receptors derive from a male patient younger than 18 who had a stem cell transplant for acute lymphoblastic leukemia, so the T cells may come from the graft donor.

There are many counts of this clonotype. CDR3 bases: TGTGCCAGCAGTCTTCGGACTTCAGGGCATGAGCAGTTCTTC. It encodes CASSLRTSGHEQFF. This sequence joins TRBV9 and TRBJ2-1, with D possibly being TRBD1 or TRBD2 (5 bases each). V was trimmed by 5 bases and J by 8 bases, leaving 17 bases between them. Germline CDR1 reads SGDLS; CDR2 reads YYNGEE. The CDR3 has 14 residues.

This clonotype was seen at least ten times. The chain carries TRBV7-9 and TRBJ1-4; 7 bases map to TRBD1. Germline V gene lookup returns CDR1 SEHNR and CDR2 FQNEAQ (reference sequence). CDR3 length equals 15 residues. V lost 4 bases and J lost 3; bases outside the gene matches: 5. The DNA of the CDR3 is TGTGCCAGCAGCTCCGCCGGACAGGCTAATGAAAAACTGTTTTTT. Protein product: CASSSAGQANEKLFF.

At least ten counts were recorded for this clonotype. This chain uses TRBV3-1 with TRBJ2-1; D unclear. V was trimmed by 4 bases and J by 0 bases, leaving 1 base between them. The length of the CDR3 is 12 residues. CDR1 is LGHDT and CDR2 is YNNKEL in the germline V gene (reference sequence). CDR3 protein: CASSPSYNEQFF. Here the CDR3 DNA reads TGTGCCAGCAGCCCCTCCTACAATGAGCAGTTCTTC.

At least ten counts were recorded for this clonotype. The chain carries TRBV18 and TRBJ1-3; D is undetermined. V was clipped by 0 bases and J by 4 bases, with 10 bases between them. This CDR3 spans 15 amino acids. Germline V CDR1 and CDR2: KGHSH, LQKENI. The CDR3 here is CASSPPSREGNTIYF. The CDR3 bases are TGTGCCAGCTCACCACCGTCCAGAGAAGGAAACACCATATATTTT. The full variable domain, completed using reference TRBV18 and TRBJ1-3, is NAGVMQNPRHLVRRRGQEARLRCSPMKGHSHVYWYRQLPEEGLKFMVYLQKENIIDESGMPKERFSAEFPKEGPSILRIQQVVRGDSAAYFCASSPPSREGNTIYFGEGSWLTVV.

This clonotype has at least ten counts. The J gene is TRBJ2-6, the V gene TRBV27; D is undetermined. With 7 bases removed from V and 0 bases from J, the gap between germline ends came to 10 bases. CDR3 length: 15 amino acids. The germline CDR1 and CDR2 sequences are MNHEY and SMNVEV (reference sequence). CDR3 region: CASKGFISGANVLTF. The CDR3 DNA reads TGTGCCAGCAAAGGGTTTATCTCTGGGGCCAACGTCCTGACTTTC.

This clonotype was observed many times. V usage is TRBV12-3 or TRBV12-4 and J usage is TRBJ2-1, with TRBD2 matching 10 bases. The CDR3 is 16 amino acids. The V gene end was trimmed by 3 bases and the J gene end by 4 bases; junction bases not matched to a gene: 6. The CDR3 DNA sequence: TGTGCCAGCAGTTTGCCTCGGACTAGCGGTTACAATGAGCAGTTCTTC. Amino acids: CASSLPRTSGYNEQFF.

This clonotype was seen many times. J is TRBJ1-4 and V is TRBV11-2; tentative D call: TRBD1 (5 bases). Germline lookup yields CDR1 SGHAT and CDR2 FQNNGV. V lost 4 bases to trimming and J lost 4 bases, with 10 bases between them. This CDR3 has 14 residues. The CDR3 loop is CASSSRDLNEKLFF. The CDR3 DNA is TGTGCCAGCAGCTCCCGGGACCTTAATGAAAAACTGTTTTTT.

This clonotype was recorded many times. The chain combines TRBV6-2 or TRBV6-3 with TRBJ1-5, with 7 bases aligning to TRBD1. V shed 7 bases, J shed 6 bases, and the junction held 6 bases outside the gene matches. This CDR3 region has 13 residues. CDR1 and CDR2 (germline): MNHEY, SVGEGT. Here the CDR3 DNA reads TGTGCCAGCACATTACAGGGGTCTCAGCCCCAGCATTTT. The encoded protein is CASTLQGSQPQHF.

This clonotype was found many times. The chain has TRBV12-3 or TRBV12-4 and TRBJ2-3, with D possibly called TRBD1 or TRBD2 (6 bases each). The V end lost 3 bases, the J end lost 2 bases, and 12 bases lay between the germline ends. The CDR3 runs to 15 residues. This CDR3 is CASSFWGATTDTQYF. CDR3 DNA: TGTGCCAGCAGTTTTTGGGGGGCAACCACAGATACGCAGTATTTT.